A selection of T cell receptor beta chains follows, all from one sample in a study of blood T cell repertoires in COVID-19. Here immunoSEQ multiplex PCR was the method, and the copy in TCRdb shows in-frame clones only, minus some. The sample consists of about 310,000 clones, more than 75% of them appearing once. The material sequenced was peripheral blood. The source is a woman aged 45-65 years who had recovered from COVID-19. Both conserved end residues are part of each CDR3. D genes are given only for firm matches. Clone size is stated in some rows and not others, as once, few, many or a class when expanded.

J,size,V,D,CDR3,DNA
TRBJ1-3,-,TRBV15,-,CATSRVTLDRYSGNTIYF,TGTGCCACCAGCAGAGTAACTTTGGACAGATACTCTGGAAACACCATATATTTT
TRBJ1-2,-,TRBV30,-,CAQAFDRIAPRYTF,TGTGCCCAAGCCTTTGACAGGATAGCCCCTCGCTACACCTTC
TRBJ2-1,-,TRBV29-1,TRBD1,CSVEGLWDRGRGYNEQFF,TGCAGCGTTGAAGGGTTATGGGACAGGGGGCGCGGGTACAATGAGCAGTTCTTC
TRBJ1-2,-,TRBV28,-,CASEGRGDSHYGYTF,TGTGCCAGCGAAGGGCGGGGTGACAGCCACTATGGCTACACCTTC
TRBJ2-3,-,TRBV5-1,TRBD2,CASSSSGVSTDTQYF,TGCGCCAGCAGCTCAAGCGGGGTCAGCACAGATACGCAGTATTTT
TRBJ1-1,-,TRBV5-1,-,CASSHRPFSRENTEAFF,TGCGCCAGCAGCCATCGCCCCTTCTCCAGGGAGAACACTGAAGCTTTCTTT
TRBJ2-1,once,TRBV6-2/TRBV6-3,-,CASSYPPDWGNEQFF,TGTGCCAGCAGTTACCCCCCGGACTGGGGCAATGAGCAGTTCTTC
TRBJ1-5,-,TRBV30,TRBD1,CARTGGPGNQPQHF,TGTGCCCGAACAGGGGGCCCGGGCAATCAGCCCCAGCATTTT
TRBJ1-1,-,TRBV18,-,CASSLGATNTEAFF,TGTGCCAGCTCACTAGGGGCGACGAACACTGAAGCTTTCTTT
TRBJ2-1,few,TRBV27,-,CASSFVELMNEQFF,TGTGCCAGCAGTTTCGTCGAGCTAATGAATGAGCAGTTCTTC
TRBJ1-1,-,TRBV19,TRBD1,CASSIDRAVDTEAFF,TGTGCCAGTAGTATCGACAGGGCGGTTGACACTGAAGCTTTCTTT
TRBJ2-5,-,TRBV4-3,TRBD2,CASSQDAGVTGETQYF,TGCGCCAGCAGCCAAGATGCGGGGGTAACTGGAGAGACCCAGTACTTC
TRBJ1-6,-,TRBV30,-,CAWSSGVPSPLHF,TGTGCCTGGAGTTCGGGGGTACCTTCACCCCTCCACTTT
TRBJ2-1,few,TRBV10-1,-,CASTKQFF,TGCGCCAGCACTAAGCAGTTCTTC
TRBJ1-2,-,TRBV19,TRBD1,CASRYGQGYGYTF,TGTGCCAGTAGGTACGGACAGGGGTATGGCTACACCTTC
TRBJ1-4,-,TRBV19,-,CATKRTATNEKLFF,TGTGCCACTAAAAGGACAGCAACTAATGAAAAACTGTTTTTT
TRBJ2-6,-,TRBV6-2/TRBV6-3,TRBD2,CASSYPVHSGGTGGANVLTF,TGTGCCAGCAGTTACCCAGTCCACAGCGGGGGTACCGGCGGGGCCAACGTCCTGACTTTC
TRBJ2-1,-,TRBV6-2/TRBV6-3,TRBD2,CASSYRAEKEREGRPDEQFF,TGTGCCAGCAGTTACAGGGCTGAGAAAGAGCGGGAGGGACGCCCGGATGAGCAGTTCTTC
TRBJ1-4,-,TRBV5-6,-,CASSPGKMDEKLFF,TGTGCCAGCAGCCCGGGGAAGATGGATGAAAAACTGTTTTTT
TRBJ1-1,-,TRBV7-8,TRBD1,CASSLRRTGGGVNTEAFF,TGTGCCAGCAGCTTAAGGAGAACAGGGGGAGGGGTGAACACTGAAGCTTTCTTT
TRBJ2-7,-,TRBV7-9,-,CASSWQGSYEQYF,TGTGCCAGCAGCTGGCAGGGATCCTACGAGCAGTACTTC
TRBJ1-1,-,TRBV9,TRBD1,CASSVGLLGTGGFLLDTEAFF,TGTGCCAGCAGCGTAGGTTTATTAGGAACAGGGGGCTTTTTACTGGACACTGAAGCTTTCTTT
TRBJ2-2,-,TRBV19,TRBD1,CASMDILMGTVTGELFF,TGTGCCAGTATGGACATTCTAATGGGGACAGTGACCGGGGAGCTGTTTTTT
TRBJ2-1,-,TRBV23-1,-,CASSHQNNEQFF,TGCGCCAGCAGTCACCAAAACAATGAGCAGTTCTTC
TRBJ2-1,-,TRBV20-1,-,CSASGNNEQFF,TGCAGTGCTAGCGGGAACAATGAGCAGTTCTTC
TRBJ1-4,-,TRBV7-9,-,CASSFGESNEKLFF,TGTGCCAGCAGCTTTGGAGAGTCTAATGAAAAACTGTTTTTT
TRBJ2-7,few,TRBV30,TRBD1,CAWSHGTGNYEQYF,TGTGCCTGGAGTCACGGGACAGGGAACTACGAGCAGTACTTC
TRBJ1-3,-,TRBV6-5,TRBD1,CASRPTGGRGNTIYF,TGTGCCAGCAGGCCCACAGGGGGCCGAGGAAACACCATATATTTT
TRBJ1-1,few,TRBV5-5,-,CASSLLDSRRTEAFF,TGTGCCAGCAGCTTGCTCGACAGCCGAAGGACTGAAGCTTTCTTT
TRBJ1-5,once,TRBV19,TRBD1,CASSLGTGARNQPQHF,TGTGCCAGTAGTCTCGGGACAGGGGCGCGCAATCAGCCCCAGCATTTT
TRBJ2-3,-,TRBV6-6,TRBD1,CASIGTNRGTDTQYF,TGTGCCAGCATCGGAACGAACAGGGGGACAGATACGCAGTATTTT
TRBJ2-2,once,TRBV21-1,-,CARVGDRVGTGELFF,TGTGCCAGGGTTGGGGACAGGGTGGGGACCGGGGAGCTGTTTTTT
TRBJ1-6,few,TRBV9,-,CASSVANYNSPLHF,TGTGCCAGCAGCGTAGCTAACTATAATTCACCCCTCCACTTT
TRBJ1-2,-,TRBV15,-,CATSRDPGDLYGYTF,TGTGCCACCAGCAGAGATCCAGGGGACCTCTATGGCTACACCTTC
TRBJ1-1,-,TRBV5-1,TRBD1,CASSPTGLEGTEAFF,TGCGCCAGCAGCCCGACAGGGTTAGAAGGCACTGAAGCTTTCTTT
TRBJ2-5,-,TRBV7-2,TRBD1,CASSYGQGRETQYF,TGTGCCAGCAGCTATGGACAGGGGCGAGAGACCCAGTACTTC
TRBJ2-2,-,TRBV19,-,CASSIAGVFGFTGELFF,TGTGCCAGTAGTATTGCCGGGGTTTTTGGGTTCACCGGGGAGCTGTTTTTT
TRBJ2-3,-,TRBV4-2,TRBD2,CASSHLLAGPGTDTQYF,TGTGCCAGCAGCCATTTACTAGCGGGACCCGGCACAGATACGCAGTATTTT
TRBJ2-5,-,TRBV6-5,-,CASSYGAGIETQYF,TGTGCCAGCAGTTACGGGGCAGGGATAGAGACCCAGTACTTC
TRBJ2-3,-,TRBV30,TRBD1,CACRDRGTDTQYF,TGTGCCTGCCGGGACAGGGGTACAGATACGCAGTATTTT
TRBJ2-7,-,TRBV24-1,-,CATSDPQPYEQYF,TGTGCCACCAGTGATCCACAGCCATACGAGCAGTACTTC
TRBJ1-5,-,TRBV28,-,CASSLWGGNQPQHF,TGTGCCAGCAGTTTGTGGGGGGGCAATCAGCCCCAGCATTTT
TRBJ1-6,-,TRBV9,-,CAGRGHYNSPLHF,TGTGCCGGCAGGGGACACTATAATTCACCCCTCCACTTT
TRBJ2-1,-,TRBV10-3,TRBD2,CAISESMLVRLAGLGEQFF,TGTGCCATCAGTGAGTCGATGCTTGTGAGGCTAGCGGGCCTGGGTGAGCAGTTCTTC
TRBJ1-1,-,TRBV11-3,-,CASSGHMNTEAFF,TGTGCCAGCAGCGGCCATATGAACACTGAAGCTTTCTTT
TRBJ1-4,-,TRBV28,-,CASRSPQGSVGEKLFF,TGTGCCAGCAGAAGCCCCCAGGGCAGTGTAGGTGAAAAACTGTTTTTT
TRBJ1-5,-,TRBV28,TRBD1,CASSFGSTGVRSNQPQHF,TGTGCCAGCAGTTTTGGGTCCACAGGGGTAAGGAGCAATCAGCCCCAGCATTTT
TRBJ1-5,-,TRBV7-2,TRBD1,CASSPQGANNQPQHF,TGTGCCAGCAGCCCCCAGGGGGCCAACAATCAGCCCCAGCATTTT
TRBJ2-7,-,TRBV6-2/TRBV6-3,TRBD2,CASSYSIAGGDSYEQYF,TGTGCCAGCAGTTACTCCATAGCGGGAGGCGACTCCTACGAGCAGTACTTC
TRBJ1-3,once,TRBV7-9,TRBD1,CAGRQGATGNTIYF,TGTGCCGGGCGACAGGGGGCGACTGGAAACACCATATATTTT
TRBJ2-2,-,TRBV7-8,-,CASSPIWNTGELFF,TGTGCCAGCAGCCCTATCTGGAACACCGGGGAGCTGTTTTTT
TRBJ2-1,-,TRBV24-1,-,CATMDRNNEQFF,TGTGCCACCATGGACAGAAACAATGAGCAGTTCTTC
TRBJ2-2,-,TRBV15,-,CATSRGSTGELFF,TGTGCCACCAGCAGAGGGAGTACCGGGGAGCTGTTTTTT
TRBJ2-2,few,TRBV30,-,CAWGVGPNTGELFF,TGTGCCTGGGGGGTGGGCCCGAACACCGGGGAGCTGTTTTTT
TRBJ1-1,few,TRBV28,-,CASSLIGGEAFF,TGTGCCAGCAGTTTGATCGGCGGAGAAGCTTTCTTT
TRBJ1-1,-,TRBV5-5,-,CASSLGQKNTEAFF,TGTGCCAGCAGCTTGGGGCAGAAGAACACTGAAGCTTTCTTT
TRBJ2-2,-,TRBV5-4,TRBD1,CASSRDRRNTGELFF,TGTGCCAGCTCTCGGGACAGGAGGAACACCGGGGAGCTGTTTTTT
TRBJ1-2,-,TRBV27,-,CASSFQSGYTF,TGTGCCAGCAGTTTTCAGTCTGGCTACACCTTC
TRBJ2-7,-,TRBV9,TRBD2,CASSVDPGLAGSYEQYF,TGTGCCAGCAGCGTAGACCCCGGGCTAGCGGGAAGCTACGAGCAGTACTTC